Listed below are T cell receptor beta chains from one sample, sequenced in a study of blood T cell repertoires in COVID-19. TCRdb's copy holds only in-frame clones and misses some; the assay was immunoSEQ multiplex PCR. The sample holds 70,000 to 90,000 clones, approximately 87% seen once. The material sequenced was peripheral blood. The receptors were gathered from a human donor in a cohort sampled during active COVID-19. Both conserved end residues are part of each CDR3. D genes are given only for firm matches. The size of a clone is reported for some rows only, either as once, few or many, or as a class for expanded clones.

TRBJ1-3 NA TRBV13 NA CASSLGGQHYSGNTIYF TGTGCCAGCAGCTTAGGCGGACAGCACTACTCTGGAAACACCATATATTTT
TRBJ2-6 NA TRBV4-1 NA CASSQAAPSSGANVLTF TGCGCCAGCAGCCAAGCGGCTCCTAGCTCTGGGGCCAACGTCCTGACTTTC
TRBJ1-1 TRBD1 TRBV10-3 NA CAISTGQGTEAFF TGTGCCATCAGCACCGGACAGGGCACTGAAGCTTTCTTT
TRBJ1-4 NA TRBV20-1 NA CSASPGSAGGKLFF TGCAGTGCTAGTCCCGGATCCGCCGGGGGAAAACTGTTTTTT
TRBJ2-3 NA TRBV24-1 NA CATSDENTDTQYF TGTGCCACCAGTGATGAGAACACAGATACGCAGTATTTT
TRBJ2-1 TRBD1 TRBV18 NA CASSSGQGALNEQFF TGTGCCAGCTCCTCGGGACAGGGGGCACTAAATGAGCAGTTCTTC
TRBJ1-1 NA TRBV30 NA CAWKGVSTEAFF TGTGCCTGGAAAGGGGTGAGCACTGAAGCTTTCTTT
TRBJ2-7 NA TRBV7-3 few CASSWDMSTYEQYF TGTGCCAGCAGCTGGGACATGAGTACCTACGAGCAGTACTTC
TRBJ1-1 TRBD1 TRBV6-6 NA CASSSPGDRGSTEAFF TGTGCCAGCAGCTCCCCGGGCGACAGGGGATCCACTGAAGCTTTCTTT
TRBJ1-4 TRBD1 TRBV28 NA CASSSQGTDDYEKLFF TGTGCCAGCAGTTCCCAAGGGACAGACGACTATGAAAAACTGTTTTTT
TRBJ1-1 NA TRBV4-3 NA CASSQEWSGAGRGTEAFF TGCGCCAGCAGCCAAGAATGGAGCGGGGCTGGCCGGGGGACTGAAGCTTTCTTT
TRBJ1-2 NA TRBV3-1/TRBV3-2 NA CASSHSVGSGYTF TGTGCCAGCAGCCATTCCGTTGGCAGTGGCTACACCTTC
TRBJ1-5 NA TRBV6-1 NA CASSDRGWDQPQHF TGTGCCAGCAGTGACAGGGGTTGGGATCAGCCCCAGCATTTT
TRBJ2-7 TRBD1 TRBV5-1 NA CASGWTGDHYEQYF TGCGCCAGCGGCTGGACAGGGGACCACTACGAGCAGTACTTC
TRBJ1-1 NA TRBV18 NA CASSPGIGVNTEAFF TGTGCCAGCTCACCAGGTATCGGGGTGAACACTGAAGCTTTCTTT
TRBJ2-7 NA TRBV6-6 medium-sized CASLRRGTTYEQYF TGTGCCAGTTTACGTCGGGGAACCACCTACGAGCAGTACTTC
TRBJ2-3 NA TRBV4-1 NA CASSQGQLISDTQYF TGCGCCAGCAGCCAGGGGCAGTTGATCTCAGATACGCAGTATTTT
TRBJ2-7 TRBD1 TRBV7-2 NA CASSLGATGLGGEQYF TGTGCCAGCAGCTTAGGTGCGACAGGGCTAGGGGGCGAGCAGTACTTC
TRBJ1-1 TRBD1 TRBV7-2 NA CASSYIFGTGGSNYEAFF TGTGCCAGCAGCTATATATTCGGGACAGGGGGCTCTAATTATGAAGCTTTCTTT
TRBJ1-2 TRBD1 TRBV20-1 medium-sized CSASHLNQAGTANYGYTF TGCAGTGCTAGTCACTTAAACCAGGCCGGGACAGCTAACTATGGCTACACCTTC
TRBJ1-1 TRBD1 TRBV18 NA CASSPGQGAEAFF TGTGCCAGCTCACCGGGACAGGGGGCTGAAGCTTTCTTT
TRBJ1-6 NA TRBV5-1 NA CASSTGTPVSPLHF TGCGCCAGCAGCACCGGGACACCGGTTTCACCCCTCCACTTT
TRBJ2-5 NA TRBV30 NA CASSRGYQETQYF TGTGCCTCTAGTAGAGGGTATCAAGAGACCCAGTACTTC
TRBJ2-5 TRBD1 TRBV6-1 NA CASSEVAGQEETQYF TGTGCCAGCAGTGAGGTTGCGGGACAGGAAGAGACCCAGTACTTC
TRBJ1-1 NA TRBV19 NA CASMYGVEDTEAFF TGTGCCAGTATGTACGGGGTGGAGGACACTGAAGCTTTCTTT
TRBJ2-1 NA TRBV28 medium-sized CASSFAGTNEQFF TGTGCCAGCAGTTTTGCGGGAACGAATGAGCAGTTCTTC
TRBJ2-1 NA TRBV25-1 NA CARGWVGEQFF TGTGCCAGGGGCTGGGTCGGTGAGCAGTTCTTC
TRBJ2-7 NA TRBV28 NA CASRGGREFSYEQYF TGTGCCAGCCGTGGGGGTCGGGAGTTCTCCTACGAGCAGTACTTC
TRBJ2-5 TRBD2 TRBV5-1 NA CASSLAGTSGETQYF TGCGCCAGCAGCTTGGCCGGGACTAGCGGGGAGACCCAGTACTTC
TRBJ2-5 TRBD2 TRBV5-1 NA CASSFSIAGGGETQYF TGCGCCAGCAGCTTTTCTATAGCGGGAGGAGGAGAGACCCAGTACTTC
TRBJ1-2 NA TRBV30 NA CAWGQSYGYTF TGTGCCTGGGGTCAGTCCTATGGCTACACCTTC
TRBJ2-5 TRBD1 TRBV5-1 NA CASSGKGQVQETQYF TGCGCCAGCAGCGGAAAGGGACAGGTTCAAGAGACCCAGTACTTC
TRBJ2-7 NA TRBV4-2 NA CASSQGFRQDYEQYF TGTGCCAGCAGCCAAGGGTTTAGGCAGGACTACGAGCAGTACTTC
TRBJ2-5 TRBD2 TRBV7-2 NA CASSLTRTSGQETQYF TGTGCCAGCAGCTTGACCAGGACTAGCGGACAAGAGACCCAGTACTTC
TRBJ2-2 TRBD2 TRBV10-2 few CASSPRLAGTGELFF TGCGCCAGCAGCCCCCGACTAGCGGGCACCGGGGAGCTGTTTTTT
TRBJ1-6 TRBD1 TRBV4-2 few CASSQDDRGLSSPLHF TGTGCCAGCAGCCAAGACGACAGGGGTCTGTCTTCACCCCTCCACTTT
TRBJ1-5 TRBD1 TRBV19 NA CASSYPDRGYQPQHF TGTGCCAGTAGTTATCCGGACAGGGGGTATCAGCCCCAGCATTTT
TRBJ2-1 TRBD2 TRBV20-1 NA CSASGGGIRSYNEQFF TGCAGTGCTAGTGGCGGGGGGATTCGGTCCTACAATGAGCAGTTCTTC
TRBJ2-1 TRBD1 TRBV27 NA CASSYTTGKVEQFF TGTGCCAGCAGTTATACGACAGGGAAAGTAGAGCAGTTCTTC
TRBJ2-7 TRBD1 TRBV29-1 NA CSVEGLDRGNYEQYF TGCAGCGTTGAAGGTTTGGACAGGGGGAATTACGAGCAGTACTTC
TRBJ1-1 NA TRBV6-5 NA CASTLTKLNTEAFF TGTGCCAGCACTTTGACAAAATTGAACACTGAAGCTTTCTTT
TRBJ2-7 TRBD2 TRBV7-2 NA CASSSGLASTYEQYF TGTGCCAGCAGCTCCGGACTAGCGTCGACCTACGAGCAGTACTTC
TRBJ1-4 NA TRBV2 NA CASSADGSNEKLFF TGTGCCAGCAGTGCGGACGGGAGTAATGAAAAACTGTTTTTT
TRBJ1-1 NA TRBV28 NA CASSSPGRGSSTEAFF TGTGCCAGCAGTTCCCCCGGGCGGGGGTCAAGCACTGAAGCTTTCTTT
TRBJ1-1 NA TRBV7-2 once CASSLGQVNTEAFF TGTGCCAGCAGCTTAGGGCAGGTGAACACTGAAGCTTTCTTT
TRBJ1-2 NA TRBV28 NA CASSLWSPHGEHGGYTF TGTGCCAGCAGTTTATGGTCCCCACATGGGGAGCACGGTGGCTACACCTTC
TRBJ1-4 NA TRBV5-1 NA CASSFGDSNEKLFF TGCGCCAGCAGCTTCGGGGATTCTAATGAAAAACTGTTTTTT
TRBJ1-5 NA TRBV19 NA CASSIRVVQPQHF TGTGCCAGTAGTATTCGAGTTGTTCAGCCCCAGCATTTT
TRBJ2-7 TRBD2 TRBV6-1 NA CASSEGLAASSYEQYF TGTGCCAGCAGTGAGGGACTAGCGGCCAGCTCCTACGAGCAGTACTTC
TRBJ2-5 TRBD2 TRBV29-1 NA CSAKLAGEETQYF TGCAGCGCAAAACTAGCGGGGGAAGAGACCCAGTACTTC
TRBJ2-7 NA TRBV4-3 NA CASSHYRDLGNEQYF TGCGCCAGCAGCCATTACCGGGACTTAGGGAACGAGCAGTACTTC
TRBJ2-7 NA TRBV4-1 NA CASTKDGTLNYEQYF TGCGCCAGCACCAAAGATGGGACACTAAACTACGAGCAGTACTTC
TRBJ2-7 NA TRBV5-1 NA CASSLADYPSSYEQYF TGCGCCAGCAGCTTGGCCGACTACCCGAGCTCCTACGAGCAGTACTTC
TRBJ2-3 NA TRBV19 NA CASSITRLDRDTQYF TGTGCCAGTAGTATCACCCGACTAGATAGAGATACGCAGTATTTT
TRBJ2-2 TRBD2 TRBV29-1 NA CSPGLAGLPTGELFF TGCAGCCCTGGACTAGCGGGACTACCCACCGGGGAGCTGTTTTTT
TRBJ2-7 NA TRBV5-1 once CASSFGQGGGEQYF TGCGCCAGCAGCTTTGGGCAGGGAGGGGGCGAGCAGTACTTC
TRBJ1-2 TRBD1 TRBV5-1 NA CASSVLPGQGAMGYTF TGCGCCAGCAGCGTCTTACCGGGACAGGGGGCGATGGGCTACACCTTC
TRBJ2-5 NA TRBV6-5 NA CASSNIRLQETQYF TGTGCCAGCAGTAATATCCGTTTACAAGAGACCCAGTACTTC
TRBJ2-3 NA TRBV7-2 NA CASSPTSKAAPDTQYF TGTGCCAGCAGCCCGACTAGTAAGGCTGCCCCAGATACGCAGTATTTT